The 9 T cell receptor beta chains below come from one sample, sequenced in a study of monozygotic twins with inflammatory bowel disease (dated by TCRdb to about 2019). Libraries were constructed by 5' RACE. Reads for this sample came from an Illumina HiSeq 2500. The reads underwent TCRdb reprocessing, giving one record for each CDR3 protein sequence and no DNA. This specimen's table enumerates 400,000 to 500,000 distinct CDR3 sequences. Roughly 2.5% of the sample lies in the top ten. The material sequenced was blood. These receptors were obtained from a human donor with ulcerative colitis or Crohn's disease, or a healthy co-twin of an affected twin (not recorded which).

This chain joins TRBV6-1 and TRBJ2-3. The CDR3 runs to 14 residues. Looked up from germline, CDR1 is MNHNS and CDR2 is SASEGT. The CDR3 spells CASSHSFGTDTQYF.

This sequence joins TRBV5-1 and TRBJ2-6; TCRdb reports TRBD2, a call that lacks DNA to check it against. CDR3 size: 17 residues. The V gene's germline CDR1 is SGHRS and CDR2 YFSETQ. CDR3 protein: CASSPSPAGSGANVLTF.

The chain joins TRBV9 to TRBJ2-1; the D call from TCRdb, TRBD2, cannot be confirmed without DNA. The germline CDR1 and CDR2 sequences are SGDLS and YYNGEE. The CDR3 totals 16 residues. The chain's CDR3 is CASSVYTSGMDNEQFF.

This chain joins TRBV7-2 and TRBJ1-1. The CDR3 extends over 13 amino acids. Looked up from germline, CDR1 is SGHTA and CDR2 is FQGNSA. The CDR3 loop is CASSLNRNTEAFF.

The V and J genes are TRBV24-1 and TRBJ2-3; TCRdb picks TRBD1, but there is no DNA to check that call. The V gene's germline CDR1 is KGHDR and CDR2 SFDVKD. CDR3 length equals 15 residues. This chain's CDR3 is CATSDPGKGTDTQYF.

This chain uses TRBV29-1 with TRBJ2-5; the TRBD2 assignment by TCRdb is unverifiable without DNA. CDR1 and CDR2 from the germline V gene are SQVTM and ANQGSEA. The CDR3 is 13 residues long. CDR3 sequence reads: CSVEAGLEETQYF.

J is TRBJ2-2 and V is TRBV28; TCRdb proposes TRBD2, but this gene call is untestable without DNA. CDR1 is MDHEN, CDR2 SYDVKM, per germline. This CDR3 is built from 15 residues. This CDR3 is CASTRGLTTTGELFF.

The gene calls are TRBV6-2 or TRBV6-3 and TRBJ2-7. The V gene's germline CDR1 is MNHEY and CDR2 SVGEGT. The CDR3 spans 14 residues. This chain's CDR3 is CASSERGGSYEQYF.

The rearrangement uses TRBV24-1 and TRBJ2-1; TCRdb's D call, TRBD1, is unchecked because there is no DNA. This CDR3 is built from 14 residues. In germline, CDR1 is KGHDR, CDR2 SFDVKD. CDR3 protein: CATSAPGRGNEQFF.